The text below deals with one TCR beta chain. This CDR3 has 19 residues. Per germline, CDR1 LNHDA and CDR2 SQIVND (reference sequence). The V segment lost 5 bases and the J segment 4 bases; nucleotides outside the gene matches: 16. This sample is drawn from a study of blood T cell repertoires in COVID-19. The data were produced by immunoSEQ multiplex PCR, yet TCRdb's version contains in-frame clones alone and is incomplete. The sample consists of 49,000 or so clones, 80% to 90% of them appearing once. Sequenced sample: peripheral blood. The sequence derives from a woman of 80 years or more with COVID-19, enrolled during active disease. This rearrangement joins TRBV19 to TRBJ2-2, with 10 bases that match TRBD2. The CDR3 reads CASSLGRRDLAGVTGELFF. Here the CDR3 DNA reads TGTGCCAGTAGTCTAGGCCGAAGGGACCTAGCGGGAGTCACCGGGGAGCTGTTTTTT.